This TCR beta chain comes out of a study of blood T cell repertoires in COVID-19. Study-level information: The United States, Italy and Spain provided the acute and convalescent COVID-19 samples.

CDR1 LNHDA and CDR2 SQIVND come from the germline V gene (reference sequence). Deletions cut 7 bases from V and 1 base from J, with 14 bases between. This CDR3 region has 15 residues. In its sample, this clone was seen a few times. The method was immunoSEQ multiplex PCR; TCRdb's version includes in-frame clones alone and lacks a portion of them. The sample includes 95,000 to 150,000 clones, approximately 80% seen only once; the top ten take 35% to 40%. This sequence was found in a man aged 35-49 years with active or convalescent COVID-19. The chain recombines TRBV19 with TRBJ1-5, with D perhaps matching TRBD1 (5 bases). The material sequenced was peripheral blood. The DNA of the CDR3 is TGTGCCAGTAAGAGAGAGAGACAGAGCAATCAGCCCCAGCATTTT. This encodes CASKRERQSNQPQHF.